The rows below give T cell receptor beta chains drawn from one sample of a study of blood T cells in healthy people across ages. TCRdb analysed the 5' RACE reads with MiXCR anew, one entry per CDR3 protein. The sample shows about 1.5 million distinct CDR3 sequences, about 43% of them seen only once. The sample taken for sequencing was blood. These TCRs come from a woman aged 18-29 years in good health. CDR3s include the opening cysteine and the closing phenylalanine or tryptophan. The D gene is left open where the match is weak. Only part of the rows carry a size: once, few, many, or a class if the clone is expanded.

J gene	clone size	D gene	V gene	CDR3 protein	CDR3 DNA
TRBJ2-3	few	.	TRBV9	CASSANLRDHTDTQYF	TGTGCCAGCAGCGCCAACCTCCGGGACCACACAGATACGCAGTATTTT
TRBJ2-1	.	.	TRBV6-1	CASSGTRLSYNEQFF	TGTGCCAGCAGTGGGACTCGCCTCTCCTACAATGAGCAGTTCTTC
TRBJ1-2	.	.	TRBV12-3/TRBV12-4	CASSFGPEVGYGYTF	TGTGCCAGCAGTTTCGGTCCCGAGGTTGGCTATGGCTACACCTTC
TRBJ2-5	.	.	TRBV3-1	CASSQGGGREQETQYF	TGTGCCAGCAGCCAAGGGGGAGGAAGGGAGCAAGAGACCCAGTACTTC
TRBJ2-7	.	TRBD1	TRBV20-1	CSASQGQGAAYEQYF	TGCAGTGCTAGCCAGGGACAGGGGGCCGCCTACGAGCAGTACTTC
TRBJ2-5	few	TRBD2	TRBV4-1	CASSQEGAGGSVRETQYF	TGCGCCAGCAGCCAAGAGGGAGCGGGGGGATCGGTTCGAGAGACCCAGTACTTC
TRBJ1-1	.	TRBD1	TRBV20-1	CSARTGTGRGNPEAFF	TGCAGTGCTAGGACTGGGACAGGGCGGGGTAACCCTGAAGCTTTCTTT
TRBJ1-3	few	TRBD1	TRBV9	CASSVFGTVSGNTIYF	TGTGCCAGCAGCGTATTTGGGACAGTCTCTGGAAACACCATATATTTT
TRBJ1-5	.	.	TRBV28	CASSFTGYSNQPQHF	TGTGCCAGCAGTTTTACGGGATATAGCAATCAGCCCCAGCATTTT
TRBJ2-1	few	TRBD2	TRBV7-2	CASSFMTSGAKNNEQFF	TGTGCCAGCAGCTTCATGACTAGCGGGGCCAAAAACAATGAGCAGTTCTTC
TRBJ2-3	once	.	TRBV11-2	CASSLVLAFSTDTQYF	TGTGCCAGCAGCTTAGTATTAGCGTTTAGCACAGATACGCAGTATTTT
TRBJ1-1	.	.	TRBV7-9	CASARQMNTEAFF	TGTGCCAGCGCACGGCAGATGAACACTGAAGCTTTCTTT
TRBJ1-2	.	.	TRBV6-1	CASSEARGYTF	TGTGCCAGCAGTGAAGCCCGCGGCTACACCTTC
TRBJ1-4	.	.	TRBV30	CAWSSTGFSTTNEKLFF	TGTGCCTGGAGTTCTACAGGGTTTTCCACAACTAATGAAAAACTGTTTTTT
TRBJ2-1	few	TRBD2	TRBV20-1	CSASWAGAYNEQFF	TGCAGTGCTAGTTGGGCGGGGGCCTACAATGAGCAGTTCTTC
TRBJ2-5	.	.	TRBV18	CASSDGYEETQYF	TGTGCCAGCTCGGACGGCTATGAAGAGACCCAGTACTTC
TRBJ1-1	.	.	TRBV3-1	CASSLLGGDEAFF	TGTGCCAGCAGCCTCCTTGGGGGAGATGAAGCTTTCTTT
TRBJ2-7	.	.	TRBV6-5	CASSPIRRSEQYF	TGTGCCAGCAGTCCTATCCGAAGGTCCGAGCAGTACTTC
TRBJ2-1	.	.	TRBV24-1	CATSESGHNEQFF	TGTGCCACCAGTGAGTCAGGCCACAATGAGCAGTTCTTC
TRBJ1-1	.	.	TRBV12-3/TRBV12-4	CASSLPVFRGFTEAFF	TGTGCCAGCAGCCTCCCGGTGTTTAGGGGTTTTACTGAAGCTTTCTTT